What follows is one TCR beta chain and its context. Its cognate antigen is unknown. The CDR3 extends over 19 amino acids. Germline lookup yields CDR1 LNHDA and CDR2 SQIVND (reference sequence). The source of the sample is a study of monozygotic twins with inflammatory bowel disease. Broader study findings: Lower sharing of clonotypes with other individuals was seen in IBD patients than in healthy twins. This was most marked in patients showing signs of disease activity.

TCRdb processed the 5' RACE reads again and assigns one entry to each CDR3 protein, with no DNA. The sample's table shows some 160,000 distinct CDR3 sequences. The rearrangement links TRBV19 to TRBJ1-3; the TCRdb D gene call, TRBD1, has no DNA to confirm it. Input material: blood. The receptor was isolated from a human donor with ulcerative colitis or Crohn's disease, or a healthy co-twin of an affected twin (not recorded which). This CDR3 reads CAGNLRTGTGVPSGNTIYF.